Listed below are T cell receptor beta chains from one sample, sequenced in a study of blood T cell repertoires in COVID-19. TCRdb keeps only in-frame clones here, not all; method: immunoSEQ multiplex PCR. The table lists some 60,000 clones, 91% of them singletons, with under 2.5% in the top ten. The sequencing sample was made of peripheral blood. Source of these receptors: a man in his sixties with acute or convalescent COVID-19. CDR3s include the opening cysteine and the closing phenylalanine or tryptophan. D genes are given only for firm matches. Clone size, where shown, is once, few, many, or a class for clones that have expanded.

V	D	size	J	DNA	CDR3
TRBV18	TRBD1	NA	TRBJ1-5	TGTGCCAGCTCAGAATTACAGGGGGCTGATCAGCCCCAGCATTTT	CASSELQGADQPQHF
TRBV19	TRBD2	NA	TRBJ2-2	TGTGCCAGTACAAGGGCTAGCGGATCCACCGGGGAGCTGTTTTTT	CASTRASGSTGELFF
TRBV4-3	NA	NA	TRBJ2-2	TGCGCCAGCAGCCAAGATTTTCGAACTATCACCGGGGAGCTGTTTTTT	CASSQDFRTITGELFF
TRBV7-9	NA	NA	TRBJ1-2	TGTGCCAGCAGCCCCCCGTGGAAGGAAGAGGATGGCTACACCTTC	CASSPPWKEEDGYTF
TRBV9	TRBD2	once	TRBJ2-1	TGTGCCAGCAGCCACCTCCGCGGGAGGAAAGGGGACAATGAGCAGTTCTTC	CASSHLRGRKGDNEQFF
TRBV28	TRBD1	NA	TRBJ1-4	TGTGCCAGCAGTTTCGGGACAGGGGGCGCGGGTGAAAAACTGTTTTTT	CASSFGTGGAGEKLFF
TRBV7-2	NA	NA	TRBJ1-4	TGTGCCAGCAGCTTGAACACAGGGAAGAATGAAAAACTGTTTTTT	CASSLNTGKNEKLFF
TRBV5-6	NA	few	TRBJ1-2	TGTGCCAGCAGCTTGGGCCCAGGGCGCGGCTACACCTTC	CASSLGPGRGYTF
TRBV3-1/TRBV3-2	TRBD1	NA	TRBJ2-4	TGTGCCAGCAGCCAAACACAGGGGGCCTACATTCAGTACTTC	CASSQTQGAYIQYF
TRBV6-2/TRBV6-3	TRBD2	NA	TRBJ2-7	TGTGCCAGCAGTTACTCGGGGGAGGGCCCCTACGAGCAGTACTTC	CASSYSGEGPYEQYF
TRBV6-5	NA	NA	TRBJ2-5	TGTGCCAGCAGGGGGGCGGGAGAAGAGACCCAGTACTTC	CASRGAGEETQYF
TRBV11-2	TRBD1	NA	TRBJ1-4	TGTGCCAGCAGCGCACAAAACCGGGACAGGAATGAAAAACTGTTTTTT	CASSAQNRDRNEKLFF
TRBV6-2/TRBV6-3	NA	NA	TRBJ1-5	TGTGCCAGCAGTTACTCGGGCAGGGAACATCAGCCCCAGCATTTT	CASSYSGREHQPQHF
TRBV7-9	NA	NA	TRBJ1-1	TGTGCCAGCAGGAAGAGACAGCAGGACACTGAAGCTTTCTTT	CASRKRQQDTEAFF
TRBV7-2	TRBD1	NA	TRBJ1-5	TGTGCCAGCAGCAATACAGGGGGTCGCAATCAGCCCCAGCATTTT	CASSNTGGRNQPQHF
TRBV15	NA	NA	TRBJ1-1	TGTGGCACCAGGGCGAACACTGAAGCTTTCTTT	CGTRANTEAFF
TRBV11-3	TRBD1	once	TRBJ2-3	TGTGCCAGCAGCTCGGTACAGGGGATAGTGCGGAATTTT	CASSSVQGIVRNF
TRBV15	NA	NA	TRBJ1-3	TGTGCCACCAGCCAAAACAGGGAAATCTGGAATGGAAACACCATATATTTT	CATSQNREIWNGNTIYF
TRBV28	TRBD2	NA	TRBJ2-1	TGTGCCAGCAGTGAGACTAGCGGCAGTTACAATGAGCAGTTCTTC	CASSETSGSYNEQFF
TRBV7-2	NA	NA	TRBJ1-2	TGTGCCAGCAGCTTAGCGGCGGCTGCAGGGTATGGCTACACCTTC	CASSLAAAAGYGYTF
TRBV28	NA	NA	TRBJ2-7	TGTGCCAGCAGTTTGGGGGGCTCCTACGAGCAGTACTTC	CASSLGGSYEQYF
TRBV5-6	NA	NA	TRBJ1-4	TGTGCCAGCAGCCCACCAGGGAATGGTAATGAAAAACTGTTTTTT	CASSPPGNGNEKLFF
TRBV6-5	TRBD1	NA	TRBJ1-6	TGTGCCAGCAGCCCCCGGGACAGGAATTCACCCCTCCACTTT	CASSPRDRNSPLHF
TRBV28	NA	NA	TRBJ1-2	TGTGCCAGCAGTTCCTTCTATGGCTACACCTTC	CASSSFYGYTF
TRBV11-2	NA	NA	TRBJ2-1	TGTGCCAGCAGCTTAGTTGCACTGAGTGTAGATGAGCAGTTCTTC	CASSLVALSVDEQFF
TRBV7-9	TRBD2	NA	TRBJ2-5	TGTGCCAGCAGCTTAGGCGGGAGGGGTCAAGAGACCCAGTACTTC	CASSLGGRGQETQYF
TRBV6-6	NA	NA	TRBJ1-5	TGTGCCAGCAGTCGAACCCTCCGGGGTGGGAGGAACAATCAGCCCCAGCATTTT	CASSRTLRGGRNNQPQHF
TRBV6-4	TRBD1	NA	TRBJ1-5	TGTGCCAGCAGTCACAGGGGTGGTCAGCCCCAGCATTTT	CASSHRGGQPQHF
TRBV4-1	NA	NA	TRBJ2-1	TGCGCCAGCAGCCACTTATCCTACAATGAGCAGTTCTTC	CASSHLSYNEQFF
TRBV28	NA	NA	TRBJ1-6	TGTGCCAGCAGTTTCGGGGGATCACCCCTCCACTTT	CASSFGGSPLHF
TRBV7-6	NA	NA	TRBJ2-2	TGTGCCAGCAGCTTATCCGTTGGGGGCAGGGTTTCCAACACCGGGGAGCTGTTTTTT	CASSLSVGGRVSNTGELFF
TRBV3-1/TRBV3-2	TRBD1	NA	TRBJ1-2	TGTGCCAGCAGCCATTTCGACAGGGAAGGCGGCTACACCTTC	CASSHFDREGGYTF
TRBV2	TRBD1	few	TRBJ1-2	TGTGCCAGCAGTGGACAGGGGGACCTTAAAAACTATGGCTACACCTTC	CASSGQGDLKNYGYTF
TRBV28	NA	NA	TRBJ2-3	TGTGCCAGCAGTGCACGAGGGATATCCGATACGCAGTATTTT	CASSARGISDTQYF
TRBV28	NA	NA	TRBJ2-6	TGTGCCAGCAGTTCTAAATGGGCCGTCACGAGCTCTGGGGCCAACGTCCTGACTTTC	CASSSKWAVTSSGANVLTF
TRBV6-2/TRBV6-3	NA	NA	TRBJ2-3	TGTGCCAGCAGCCTACGGGACACCCTCACAGATACGCAGTATTTT	CASSLRDTLTDTQYF
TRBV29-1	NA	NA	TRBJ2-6	TGCAGCGTTGGTCGGCAGGGCTTAGCTGGGGCCAACGTCCTGACTTTC	CSVGRQGLAGANVLTF
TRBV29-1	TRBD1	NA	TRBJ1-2	TGCAGCGCCATCGACCGGGACAGACTTGGCTACACCTTC	CSAIDRDRLGYTF
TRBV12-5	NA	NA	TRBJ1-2	TGTGCTAGTGGTTTGAATCAGGGTGCTAACTATGGCTACACCTTC	CASGLNQGANYGYTF
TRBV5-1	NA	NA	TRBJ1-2	TGCGCCAGCAGCTTGGCAAATGACGGGTACTATGGCTACACCTTC	CASSLANDGYYGYTF
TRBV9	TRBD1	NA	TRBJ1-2	TGTGCCAGCAGCGTAGAGGCAGGGGGCGGTGGCTACACCTTC	CASSVEAGGGGYTF
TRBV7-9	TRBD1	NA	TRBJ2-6	TGTGCCAGCAGCCCACAGGGGGCAATGACTGGGGCCAACGTCCTGACTTTC	CASSPQGAMTGANVLTF
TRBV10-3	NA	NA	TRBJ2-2	TGTGCCATCAGTTGGACAGTATACACCGGGGAGCTGTTTTTT	CAISWTVYTGELFF
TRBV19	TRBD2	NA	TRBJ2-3	TGTGCCATCAAGGGACTAGCGGGAGATTCAGATACGCAGTATTTT	CAIKGLAGDSDTQYF
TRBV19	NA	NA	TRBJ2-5	TGTGCCAGTAGTCCGGGAGGGACAGGGAAAGAGACCCAGTACTTC	CASSPGGTGKETQYF
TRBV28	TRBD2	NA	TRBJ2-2	TGTGCCAGCCTCCAGCGGGGTACCGGGGAGCTGTTTTTT	CASLQRGTGELFF
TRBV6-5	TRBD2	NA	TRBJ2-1	TGTGCCAGCAGTTACTCCCTAGCGGCCCCCTACAATGAGCAGTTCTTC	CASSYSLAAPYNEQFF
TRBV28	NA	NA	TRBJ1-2	TGTGCCAGCAGCCCCCCCCGGGGCTATGGCTACACCTTC	CASSPPRGYGYTF
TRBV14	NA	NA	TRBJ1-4	TGTGCCAGCAGCCGAACAGGGACCAATGAAAAACTGTTTTTT	CASSRTGTNEKLFF
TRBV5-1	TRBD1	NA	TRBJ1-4	TGCGCCAGCAGCTCACAGGGGGAAAAACTGTTTTTT	CASSSQGEKLFF
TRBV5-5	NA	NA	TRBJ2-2	TGTGCCAGCAGCTTGGGAGGAGTAGACACCGGGGAGCTGTTTTTT	CASSLGGVDTGELFF
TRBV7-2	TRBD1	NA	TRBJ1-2	TGTGCCAGCAGCTCCCCCCGGGACAGGCATCGCTACACCTTC	CASSSPRDRHRYTF
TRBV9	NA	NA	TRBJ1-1	TGTGCCAGCAGCGTAGTACAGGGCGGTACTGAAGCTTTCTTT	CASSVVQGGTEAFF
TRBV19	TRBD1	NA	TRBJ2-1	TGTGCCAGTAGTAACAGGGGTCAGGATGAGCAGTTCTTC	CASSNRGQDEQFF
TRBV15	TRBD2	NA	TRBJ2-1	TGTGCCACCAGCAGAGATCAGCGGGGGGGGCGAGATGAGCAGTTCTTC	CATSRDQRGGRDEQFF